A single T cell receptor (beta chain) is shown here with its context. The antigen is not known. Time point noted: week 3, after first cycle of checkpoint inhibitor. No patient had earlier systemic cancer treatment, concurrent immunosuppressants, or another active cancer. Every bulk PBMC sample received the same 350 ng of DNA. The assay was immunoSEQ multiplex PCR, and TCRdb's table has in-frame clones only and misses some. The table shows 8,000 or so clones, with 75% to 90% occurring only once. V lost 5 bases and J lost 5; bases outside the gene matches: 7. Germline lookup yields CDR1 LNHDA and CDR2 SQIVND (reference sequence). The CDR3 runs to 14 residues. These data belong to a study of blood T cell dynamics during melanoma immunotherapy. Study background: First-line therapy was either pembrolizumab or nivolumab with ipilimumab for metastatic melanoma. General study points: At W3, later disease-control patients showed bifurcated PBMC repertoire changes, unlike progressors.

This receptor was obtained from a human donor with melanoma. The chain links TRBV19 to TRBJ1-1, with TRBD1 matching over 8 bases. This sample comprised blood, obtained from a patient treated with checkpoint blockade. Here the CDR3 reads CASSEDREATEAFF. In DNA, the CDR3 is TGTGCCAGTAGTGAGGACAGGGAGGCTACTGAAGCTTTCTTT.